This TCR beta chain is drawn from a study of cytomegalovirus exposure and HLA in healthy donors. Across the whole study: In an earlier analysis, 90 million to 130 million unique TCR beta sequences were found from 200 million or so T cells.

To note about this clone: Its antigen remains unidentified. Germline is not matched at one junction end, which may reflect a read error.

The CDR3 is 15 amino acids. Germline CDR1 and CDR2: SEHNR and FQNEAQ (reference sequence). With 60 Vbeta and 13 Jbeta primers, the PCR was carried out. Per the original methods: Later, roughly 77 million unique TCR beta chains were counted in an analysis, and 8.5 million to 13 million of them were shared. Produced via immunoSEQ multiplex PCR; TCRdb's table is partial and in-frame only. D and trimming come from the DNA, and the V and J calls and clone size come from that table. The sample has fewer than 150,000 clones, 60% to 85% seen once. Study outcomes and limitations: With high specificity and sensitivity, the classifier reportedly diagnosed cytomegalovirus status. TCR beta V segments were, for the most part, productive about 87% or about 30% of the time in an earlier analysis.

The sequencing sample was made of PBMCs. V usage is TRBV7-9 and J usage is TRBJ1-4, with D uncertain. The TCR sequence derives from a woman aged 40 to 50 in good health and CMV-seropositive. The CDR3 is CASGFGQLVNEKLFF. As DNA, the CDR3 is TGTGCCAGCGGCTTTGGCCAACTAGTTAATGAAAAACTGTTTTTT. Full variable domain (missing parts from reference TRBV7-9 and TRBJ1-4): DTGVSQNPRHKITKRGQNVTFRCDPISEHNRLYWYRQTLGQGPEFLTYFQNEAQLEKSRLLSDRFSAERPKGSFSTLEIQRTEQGDSAMYLCASGFGQLVNEKLFFGSGTQLSVL.